These 28 T cell receptor beta chains originate from one sample sequenced in a study of T cell repertoires in cytomegalovirus infection. TCRdb re-derived calls from the reads in MiXCR, one entry per CDR3 protein. The data hold about 770,000 distinct CDR3 sequences, with 25% to 35% observed a single time. No antigen is known for these receptors. The sequenced sample was cultured CD8+ T cells from PBMCs, obtained from culture after CMV antigen stimulation. Receptors were obtained from a human donor in good health (CMV status not recorded). Some clones in this sample may be carry-over from other donors' samples.

The chain couples TRBV7-2 to TRBJ2-1; D is unresolved. This CDR3 has 14 amino acids. Germline CDR1 SGHTA, CDR2 FQGNSA. Trimming left V 4 bases short and J 3 bases short, with 10 bases between. CDR3: CASSWLTDYNEQFF. CDR3 nucleotide sequence: TGTGCCAGCAGCTGGCTGACTGACTACAATGAGCAGTTCTTC.

This chain connects TRBV10-1 to TRBJ2-7; D perhaps matches TRBD1 (5 bases). The CDR3 runs to 13 residues. Germline V lookup: CDR1 WNHNN, CDR2 SYGVQD (reference sequence). V was pared by 3 bases and J by 5 bases, with 11 bases between. CDR3 in DNA: TGCGCCAGCAGTGACCCGGACATTAACGAGCAGTACTTC. Its translation: CASSDPDINEQYF.

The chain joins TRBV19 to TRBJ2-3; D is unclear. The V gene lost 3 bases and the J gene lost 2 bases, with 12 bases spanning the gap. The CDR3 spans 15 residues. Germline V gives CDR1 LNHDA, CDR2 SQIVND (reference sequence). CDR3 protein: CASSIQDRNTDTQYF. CDR3 nucleotide sequence: TGTGCCAGTAGTATCCAAGATCGGAACACAGATACGCAGTATTTT.

This clonotype came up many times. The chain couples TRBV12-3 or TRBV12-4 to TRBJ2-1; TRBD2 matches at 9 bases. CDR3 length: 15 amino acids. V shed 6 bases and J 8 bases; nucleotides not matched to a gene: 11. The CDR3 coding sequence is TGTGCCAGCAGCCCCAGCGCGGGGGGGCTTTATGAGCAGTTCTTC. Its translation is CASSPSAGGLYEQFF.

This chain connects TRBV6-2 or TRBV6-3 to TRBJ1-1; D not certain. Trimming took 6 bases from V and 5 from J, leaving 19 bases between them. Germline V gene lookup returns CDR1 MNHEY and CDR2 SVGEGT. The CDR3 has 15 amino acids. Here the CDR3 reads CASSLQPSTVTEAFF. CDR3 DNA: TGTGCCAGCAGCCTACAGCCATCCACGGTGACTGAAGCTTTCTTT.

The rearrangement joins TRBV5-1 to TRBJ2-2; D may match TRBD1 or TRBD2 (5 bases each). The V end was cut by 4 bases, the J end by 3 bases, with 10 bases between. The germline gives CDR1 SGHRS, CDR2 YFSETQ. The CDR3 extends over 14 amino acids. CDR3 sequence reads: CASSPGTDTGELFF. CDR3 sequence (DNA): TGCGCCAGCAGCCCCGGGACCGACACCGGGGAGCTGTTTTTT.

This chain connects TRBV20-1 to TRBJ1-2, with 9 bases identical to TRBD1. V was pared by 5 bases and J by 8 bases, with 9 bases of the junction left unmatched. Germline V CDR1 and CDR2: DFQATT, SNEGSKA (reference sequence). The CDR3 spans 13 residues. Here the CDR3 DNA reads TGCAGTGCTCCCCCCCGACAGGGGGACGGCTACACCTTC. Translated: CSAPPRQGDGYTF.

The V gene is TRBV7-9, the J gene TRBJ2-2; 9 bases are shared with TRBD1. CDR1 and CDR2 (germline): SEHNR, FQNEAQ (reference sequence). Losses at the gene ends were 6 bases for V and 6 bases for J; bases not matched to a gene: 11. The CDR3 spans 16 residues. The CDR3 region is CASRNRDRVIPGELFF. CDR3 DNA sequence: TGTGCCAGCAGGAACCGGGACAGGGTGATCCCCGGGGAGCTGTTTTTT.

The genes are TRBV5-4 and TRBJ1-6; D is undetermined. The germline gives CDR1 SGHNT, CDR2 YYREEE (reference sequence). This CDR3 spans 16 amino acids. Between the trimmed V and J ends, which lost 0 bases and 7 bases, there was a span of 14 bases. CDR3 region: CASSLDHGVKNSPLHF. The DNA for the CDR3 is TGTGCCAGCAGCTTGGATCATGGGGTGAAGAATTCACCCCTCCACTTT.

The V call is TRBV4-1, the J call TRBJ2-1, with 7 bases fitting TRBD1. The V and J ends lost 10 bases and 9 bases, in that order; junction bases with no gene match: 6. This CDR3 comprises 11 residues. Looked up from germline, CDR1 is MGHRA and CDR2 is YSYEKL. This CDR3 reads CATKGAGEQFF. In DNA, the CDR3 is TGCGCCACGAAGGGGGCTGGTGAGCAGTTCTTC.

The chain joins TRBV20-1 to TRBJ1-3; 8 bases are a match to TRBD1. CDR3 length: 15 residues. V shed 3 bases, J shed 2 bases, and the junction held 6 bases outside the gene matches. Germline V CDR1 and CDR2: DFQATT, SNEGSKA (reference sequence). Here the CDR3 reads CSARDRDRPGNTIYF. For the CDR3, the DNA is TGCAGTGCTAGGGACAGGGATCGCCCTGGAAACACCATATATTTT.

The V gene is TRBV5-5, the J gene TRBJ2-4; the D gene is possibly TRBD1 (5 bases). Germline-derived CDR1 and CDR2 are SGHKS and YYEKEE (reference sequence). Trimming removed 3 bases from V and 3 bases from J, with 10 bases in between. The CDR3 extends over 14 amino acids. The CDR3 loop reads CASSSFDSKNIQYF. The CDR3 nucleotides read TGTGCCAGCAGCTCTTTCGACAGCAAAAACATTCAGTACTTC.

The chain has TRBV7-9 and TRBJ2-7, with TRBD1 matching 9 bases. This CDR3 has 13 residues. Trimming cost V 10 bases and J 3 bases; bases outside gene matches: 7. Germline V gene sequence: CDR1 SEHNR, CDR2 FQNEAQ (reference sequence). CDR3 loop: CAIDTGGGYEQYV. In nucleotides, the CDR3 is TGTGCCATTGATACAGGGGGCGGCTACGAGCAGTACGTC.

The rearrangement links TRBV6-6 to TRBJ2-2; 7 bases align to TRBD1. Germline lookup yields CDR1 MNHNY and CDR2 SVGAGI (reference sequence). The CDR3 loop spans 16 amino acids. J lost 5 bases, V lost 2 bases, and 8 bases had no gene match. The CDR3 nucleotides read TGTGCCAGCAGTTACACTAGGACAGGAGGAACCGGGGAGCTGTTTTTT. The encoded protein is CASSYTRTGGTGELFF.

The rearrangement joins TRBV15 to TRBJ2-5; D unresolved. Trimming removed 3 bases from V and 5 bases from J, with 7 bases in between. This CDR3 has 12 residues. Per the germline V gene, CDR1 is LNHNV and CDR2 is YYDKDF (reference sequence). The CDR3 spells CATSSFMETQYF. CDR3 nucleotides: TGTGCCACCAGCAGCTTCATGGAGACCCAGTACTTC.

This clonotype was seen only a few times. This chain uses TRBV12-3 or TRBV12-4 with TRBJ2-7; either TRBD1 or TRBD2 may fit D (6 bases each). The V end lost 1 base, the J end lost 1 base, and 17 bases lay between the germline ends. CDR3 length: 17 amino acids. The CDR3 is CASSLGTGGHGSYEQYV. The CDR3 DNA is TGTGCCAGCAGTTTAGGGACCGGGGGCCACGGGTCCTACGAGCAGTACGTC.

CDR3 loop: CASSLGSGEPYNEQFF. The CDR3 region has the DNA TGTGCCAGCAGCTTAGGGAGCGGGGAACCTTACAATGAGCAGTTCTTC. The chain couples TRBV7-8 to TRBJ2-1; 7 bases match TRBD2. There are 16 residues in the CDR3. V was clipped by 1 base and J by 4 bases; unmatched bases: 7. CDR1 is SGHVS and CDR2 is FQNEAQ in the germline V gene.

About this clonotype: Since a much larger clone is just one base distant, this may be a read error. This sequence joins TRBV6-1 and TRBJ1-1, with D uncertain. Germline V gene data show CDR1 as MNHNS and CDR2 as SASEGT. The CDR3 spans 13 residues. Between the trimmed V and J ends, which lost 6 bases and 1 base, there was a span of 9 bases. CDR3 coding DNA: TGTGCCAGCAGGACGCCAACGAACACTGAAGCTTTCTTT. Translating gives CASRTPTNTEAFF.

This clonotype was detected once. The V and J genes are TRBV15 and TRBJ1-4; 7 nucleotides line up with TRBD1. J gave up 5 bases and V 0 bases, and 3 bases lay outside the gene matches. CDR3 size: 15 residues. Germline-derived CDR1 and CDR2 are LNHNV and YYDKDF (reference sequence). CDR3 nucleotide sequence: TGTGCCACCAGCAGAGAAGGACAGGCAAATGAAAAACTGTTTTTT. Amino acids: CATSREGQANEKLFF.

This clonotype has at least ten counts. The V and J genes are TRBV12-3 or TRBV12-4 and TRBJ2-1, with D perhaps given as TRBD1 or TRBD2 (5 bases each). The CDR3 runs to 15 residues. The germline V and J ends were trimmed by 6 bases and 2 bases, with 14 bases remaining between them. The DNA for the CDR3 is TGTGCCAGCAGAGACATGGGGGTAGCCTACAATGAGCAGTTCTTC. Protein product: CASRDMGVAYNEQFF.

This chain uses TRBV7-2 with TRBJ1-2; possible D gene TRBD1, 6 bases. V shed 6 bases and J shed 7 bases, with 18 bases lying between them. Per the germline V gene, CDR1 is SGHTA and CDR2 is FQGNSA. The CDR3 extends over 14 amino acids. DNA of the CDR3: TGTGCCAGCAGACCACAGGGACCCCGGGGTGGCTACACCTTC. Residues: CASRPQGPRGGYTF.

The chain carries TRBV19 and TRBJ1-1; maybe TRBD1 (5 bases). The CDR3 sequence is 15 residues long. Germline CDR1 is LNHDA and CDR2 is SQIVND (reference sequence). V was shortened by 4 bases and J by 2 bases, with 14 bases between the two germline ends. CDR3 nucleotide sequence: TGTGCCAGTAGTAAGGCGTGGGGCAGAAACACTGAAGCTTTCTTT. This sequence encodes CASSKAWGRNTEAFF.

The sample holds a few counts of this clonotype. V is TRBV6-2 or TRBV6-3 and J is TRBJ2-1; D might be TRBD2 (6 bases). There are 14 residues in the CDR3. The ends were cut back, 7 bases at V and 6 bases at J, with 16 bases in the middle. Germline V gene lookup returns CDR1 MNHEY and CDR2 SVGEGT. CDR3 nucleotides: TGTGCCAGCACCGACGGACGGGGGAGCAATGAGCAGTTCTTC. Translating it yields CASTDGRGSNEQFF.

The table lists this clonotype with a few counts. The rearrangement joins TRBV2 to TRBJ1-6; 8 bases line up with TRBD1. V was pared by 9 bases and J by 6 bases, with 7 bases of the junction left unmatched. The CDR3 covers 14 residues. CDR1 is SNHLY and CDR2 is FYNNEI in the germline V gene. CDR3 sequence reads: CARTGASGNSPLHF. The CDR3 DNA follows: TGTGCCAGGACAGGGGCTTCGGGTAATTCACCCCTCCACTTT.

In this sample, this clonotype turned up a few times. The rearrangement links TRBV7-6 to TRBJ1-2, with no clear D. Germline V gene lookup returns CDR1 SGHVS and CDR2 FNYEAQ. The CDR3 sequence is 15 residues long. Trimming took 7 bases from V and 3 from J, leaving 18 bases between them. CDR3 sequence (DNA): TGTGCCAGCACCCGAAAGGCGCAATTAGACTATGGCTACACCTTC. Protein: CASTRKAQLDYGYTF.

The V call is TRBV9, the J call TRBJ2-1, with 9 nucleotides matching TRBD2. The CDR3 is made up of 16 amino acids. Unmatched junction bases numbered 7, after V lost 0 bases and J lost 6 bases. Germline assignment: CDR1 SGDLS and CDR2 YYNGEE. CDR3 amino acids: CASSVGGGGASNEQFF. For the CDR3, the DNA is TGTGCCAGCAGCGTAGGGGGCGGGGGGGCCTCCAATGAGCAGTTCTTC.

Note on this clonotype: Germline is not matched at one junction end, which may reflect a read error. The chain has TRBV7-7 and TRBJ2-1, with D unclear. CDR1 is SSHAT, CDR2 FNYEAQ, per germline (reference sequence). The CDR3 sequence is 13 residues long. The CDR3: CASSLSVNNEQFF. The CDR3 DNA is TGTGCTAGCAGCTTATCGGTCAACAATGAGCAGTTCTTC. Looking up the rest from reference TRBV7-7 and TRBJ2-1 gives the full variable domain: GAGVSQSPRYKVTKRGQDVTLRCDPISSHATLYWYQQALGQGPEFLTYFNYEAQPDKSGLPSDRFSAERPEGSISTLTIQRTEQRDSAMYRCASSLSVNNEQFFGPGTRLTVL.

As DNA, the CDR3 is TGTGCCAGCGGTCTACAAATCCATGAGCAGTTCTTC. Translating gives CASGLQIHEQFF. The chain is built from TRBV27 and TRBJ2-1; D gene ambiguous. CDR1 is MNHEY, CDR2 SMNVEV, per germline (reference sequence). The ends were cut back, 8 bases at V and 8 bases at J, with 13 bases in the middle. The CDR3 has 12 amino acids.